A selection of T cell receptor beta chains follows, all from one sample in a study of blood T cell repertoires in COVID-19. Assay used: immunoSEQ multiplex PCR; TCRdb lists only in-frame clones, some missing. The data show fewer than 200,000 clones, roughly four fifths seen once. Sequences were obtained from peripheral blood. Receptors were obtained from a woman of 80 years or more with acute or convalescent COVID-19. CDR3s include the opening cysteine and the closing phenylalanine or tryptophan. Each record gives: V gene, CDR3 length, clone size, CDR3 protein. Part of the rows lack a size; the others show once, few, many or a class for expanded clones.

v_call: TRBV28; cdr3_length: 16; clone_size: NA; cdr3_aa: CASSPQVGQSNQPQHF
v_call: TRBV19; cdr3_length: 14; clone_size: NA; cdr3_aa: CASSPGRASGEQFF
v_call: TRBV5-4; cdr3_length: 15; clone_size: NA; cdr3_aa: CASSLPWGGTGELFF
v_call: TRBV29-1; cdr3_length: 13; clone_size: NA; cdr3_aa: CSLRDTPSGEAFF
v_call: TRBV11-2; cdr3_length: 11; clone_size: NA; cdr3_aa: CASSLYSGTYF
v_call: TRBV27; cdr3_length: 16; clone_size: NA; cdr3_aa: CASSSPGRGHPDTQYF
v_call: TRBV19; cdr3_length: 14; clone_size: once; cdr3_aa: CASSIVDREETQYF
v_call: TRBV28; cdr3_length: 13; clone_size: NA; cdr3_aa: CASISGFFTEAFF
v_call: TRBV3-1/TRBV3-2; cdr3_length: 17; clone_size: NA; cdr3_aa: CASSQVRGARSNTEAFF
v_call: TRBV5-1; cdr3_length: 14; clone_size: NA; cdr3_aa: CASSLNPSGDGYTF
v_call: TRBV3-1/TRBV3-2; cdr3_length: 13; clone_size: NA; cdr3_aa: CASRVQGPGELFF
v_call: TRBV29-1; cdr3_length: 13; clone_size: NA; cdr3_aa: CSVGQGSGNTIYF
v_call: TRBV25-1; cdr3_length: 12; clone_size: NA; cdr3_aa: CASSDLTDTQYF
v_call: TRBV6-4; cdr3_length: 13; clone_size: NA; cdr3_aa: CASSDPLAGTQYF
v_call: TRBV2; cdr3_length: 12; clone_size: once; cdr3_aa: CASGTGERGQYF
v_call: TRBV30; cdr3_length: 14; clone_size: once; cdr3_aa: CAWRAVFSGNTIYF
v_call: TRBV2; cdr3_length: 11; clone_size: NA; cdr3_aa: CASMMRDEQYF
v_call: TRBV5-4; cdr3_length: 13; clone_size: NA; cdr3_aa: CASSLDSVETQYF
v_call: TRBV3-1/TRBV3-2; cdr3_length: 16; clone_size: few; cdr3_aa: CASSQDAGAKNNEQFF
v_call: TRBV9; cdr3_length: 15; clone_size: NA; cdr3_aa: CASGERETPSSGYTF
v_call: TRBV28; cdr3_length: 15; clone_size: NA; cdr3_aa: CASRRMGQGVHEQYF
v_call: TRBV5-4; cdr3_length: 13; clone_size: NA; cdr3_aa: CASSPGTGEEQYF